This T cell receptor (beta chain) emerged from a study of circulating CD8 cells and anti-PD-1 response in melanoma. Study summary: Responders had complete or partial responses; non-responders had stable or progressive disease.

General observations from the study: Diversity ranked highest in DNEG and lowest in TIGIT subsets. No tumor material was available, so peptide assays assessed reactivity.

Each library started from roughly 15 ng of total RNA using the QIAseq Immune Repertoire TCR panel. TCRdb analysed the reads with MiXCR anew, one entry per CDR3 protein. Of about 2,400 distinct CDR3 sequences in the sample, 5% to 6.5% were seen once. The germline CDR1 and CDR2 sequences are SQVTM and ANQGSEA. Trimming stripped 4 bases from V and 3 bases from J, with 7 bases between. The length of the CDR3 is 11 residues. From live CD3+CD8+TCRalphabeta+ cells, four PD-1 and/or TIGIT subsets were sorted. This clonotype counts as medium-sized. Its antigen is currently unknown. The chain is built from TRBV29-1 and TRBJ2-7, with D uncertain. The source is a human donor with melanoma. Material: CD8+ T cells from PBMCs, obtained at baseline or after one month of anti-PD-1 therapy (not recorded which). The CDR3 here is CSVGSSYEQYF. CDR3 nucleotide sequence: TGCAGCGTTGGGAGCAGCTACGAGCAGTACTTC.